A single T cell receptor (beta chain) is shown here with its context. Its antigen is undetermined. This sample was included in a study of OX40 agonist ivuxolimab in advanced cancers. Background on the study: The drug used for patients, ivuxolimab, was an agonistic anti-OX40 (CD134) antibody.

Profiled with immunoSEQ multiplex PCR; TCRdb holds only in-frame clones, not every one. The sample lists about 50,000 clones, 82% occurring once. Prior autoimmune disease or systemic immunosuppression barred patients. The study, taken as a whole, reports: Patients with a partial response at 0.1-3.0 mg/kg had among the lowest clonal expansion. On average, a greater number of expanded clones characterised CD8+ T cells relative to CD4+.

The sequence was collected from an adult with an advanced solid tumor such as melanoma, head and neck, liver or kidney cancer. Sequenced material: CD4+ or CD8+ T cells sorted from blood, taken in a trial of the OX40 agonist ivuxolimab.

The CDR3 protein is CASSLDGRGGWQPQHF. CDR3 bases: TGTGCCAGCAGTTTAGACGGGAGGGGGGGGTGGCAGCCCCAGCATTTT. The V and J genes are TRBV27 and TRBJ1-5; tentative D call: TRBD1 (6 bases). Trimming pared 2 bases from V and 7 bases from J, leaving 18 bases between. The germline V gene has CDR1 MNHEY and CDR2 SMNVEV (reference sequence). CDR3 length: 16 residues.